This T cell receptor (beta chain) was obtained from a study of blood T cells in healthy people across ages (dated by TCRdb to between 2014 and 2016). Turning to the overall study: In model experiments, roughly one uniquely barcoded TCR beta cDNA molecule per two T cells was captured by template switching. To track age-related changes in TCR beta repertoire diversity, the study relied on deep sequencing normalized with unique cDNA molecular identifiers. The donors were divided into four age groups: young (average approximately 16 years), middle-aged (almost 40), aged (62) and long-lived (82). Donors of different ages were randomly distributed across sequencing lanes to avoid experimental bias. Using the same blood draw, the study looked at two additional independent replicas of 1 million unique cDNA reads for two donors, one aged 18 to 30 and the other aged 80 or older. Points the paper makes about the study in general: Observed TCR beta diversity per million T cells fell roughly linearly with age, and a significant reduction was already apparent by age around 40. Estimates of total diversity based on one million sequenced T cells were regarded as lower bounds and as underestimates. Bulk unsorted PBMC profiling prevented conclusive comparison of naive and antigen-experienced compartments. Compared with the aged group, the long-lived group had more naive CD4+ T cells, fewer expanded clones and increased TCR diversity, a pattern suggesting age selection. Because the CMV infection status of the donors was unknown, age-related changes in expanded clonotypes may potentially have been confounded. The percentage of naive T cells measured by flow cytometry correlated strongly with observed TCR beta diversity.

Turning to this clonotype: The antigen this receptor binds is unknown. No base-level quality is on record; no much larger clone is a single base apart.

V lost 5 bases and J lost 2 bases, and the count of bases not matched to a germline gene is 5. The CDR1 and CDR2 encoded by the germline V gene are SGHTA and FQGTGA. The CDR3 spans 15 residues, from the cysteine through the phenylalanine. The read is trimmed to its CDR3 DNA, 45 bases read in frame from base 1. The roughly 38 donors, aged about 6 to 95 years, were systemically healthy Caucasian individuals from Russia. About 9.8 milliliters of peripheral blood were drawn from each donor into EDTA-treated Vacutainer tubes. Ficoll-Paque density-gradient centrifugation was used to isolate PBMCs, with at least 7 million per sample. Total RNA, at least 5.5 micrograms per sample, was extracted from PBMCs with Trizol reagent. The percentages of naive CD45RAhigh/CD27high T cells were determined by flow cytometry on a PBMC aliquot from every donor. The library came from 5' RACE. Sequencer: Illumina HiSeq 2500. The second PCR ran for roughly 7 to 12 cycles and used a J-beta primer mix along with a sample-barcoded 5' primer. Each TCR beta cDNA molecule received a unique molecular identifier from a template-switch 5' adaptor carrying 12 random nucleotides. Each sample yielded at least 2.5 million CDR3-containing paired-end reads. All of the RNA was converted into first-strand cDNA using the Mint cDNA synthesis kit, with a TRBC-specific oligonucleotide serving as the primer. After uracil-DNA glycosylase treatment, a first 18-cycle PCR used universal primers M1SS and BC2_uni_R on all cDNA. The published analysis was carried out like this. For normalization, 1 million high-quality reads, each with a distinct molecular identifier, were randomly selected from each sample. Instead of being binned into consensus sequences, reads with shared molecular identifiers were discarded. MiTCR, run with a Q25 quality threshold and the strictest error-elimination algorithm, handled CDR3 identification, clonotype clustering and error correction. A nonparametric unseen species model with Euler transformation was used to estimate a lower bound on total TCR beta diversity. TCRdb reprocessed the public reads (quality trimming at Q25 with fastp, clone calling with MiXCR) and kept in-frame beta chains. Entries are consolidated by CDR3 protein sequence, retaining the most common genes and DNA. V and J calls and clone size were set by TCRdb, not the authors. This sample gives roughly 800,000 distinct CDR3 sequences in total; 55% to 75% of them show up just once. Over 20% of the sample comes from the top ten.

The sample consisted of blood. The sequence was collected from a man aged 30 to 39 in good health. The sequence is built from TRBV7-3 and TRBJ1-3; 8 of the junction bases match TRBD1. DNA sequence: TGTGCCAGCAGCACCCAGACAGGGGCTGGAAACACCATATATTTT. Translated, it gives CASSTQTGAGNTIYF.